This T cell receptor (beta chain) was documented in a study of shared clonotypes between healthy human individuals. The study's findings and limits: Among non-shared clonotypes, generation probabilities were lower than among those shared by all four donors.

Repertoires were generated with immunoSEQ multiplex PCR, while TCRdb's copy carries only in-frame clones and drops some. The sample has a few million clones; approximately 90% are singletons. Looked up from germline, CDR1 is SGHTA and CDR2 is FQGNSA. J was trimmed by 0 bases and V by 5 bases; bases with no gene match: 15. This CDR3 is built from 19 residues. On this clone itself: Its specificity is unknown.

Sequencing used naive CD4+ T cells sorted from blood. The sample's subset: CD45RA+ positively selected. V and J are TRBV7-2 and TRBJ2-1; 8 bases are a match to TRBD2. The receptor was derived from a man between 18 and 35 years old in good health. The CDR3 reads CASSRGGGRGDPSYNEQFF. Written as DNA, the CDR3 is TGTGCCAGCAGCAGAGGAGGGGGGCGGGGGGACCCCTCCTACAATGAGCAGTTCTTC.